Detailed here is one T cell receptor beta chain. The record originates from a study of OX40 agonist ivuxolimab in advanced cancers. Study overall: Hepatocellular carcinoma, melanoma, renal cell or head and neck cancer occurred in dose-escalation patients.

Libraries were prepared by immunoSEQ multiplex PCR; TCRdb keeps only in-frame clonotypes and omits some of them. The table shows about 30,000 clones, with roughly 80% occurring only once. Sequenced here: CD4+ or CD8+ T cells sorted from blood, sampled in a trial of the OX40 agonist ivuxolimab. This receptor was taken from an adult with an advanced solid tumor such as melanoma, head and neck, liver or kidney cancer.

In nucleotides, the CDR3 is TGTGCCAGCAGCACCCATGGAGGGGGAGGGGGTAACTATGGCTACACCTTC. Translation gives CASSTHGGGGGNYGYTF. The V call is TRBV28, the J call TRBJ1-2, with TRBD1 as a possible D gene (6 bases). The CDR3 is made up of 17 amino acids. Trimming cost V 6 bases and J 1 base, with 21 bases left between them. The V gene's germline CDR1 is MDHEN and CDR2 SYDVKM.